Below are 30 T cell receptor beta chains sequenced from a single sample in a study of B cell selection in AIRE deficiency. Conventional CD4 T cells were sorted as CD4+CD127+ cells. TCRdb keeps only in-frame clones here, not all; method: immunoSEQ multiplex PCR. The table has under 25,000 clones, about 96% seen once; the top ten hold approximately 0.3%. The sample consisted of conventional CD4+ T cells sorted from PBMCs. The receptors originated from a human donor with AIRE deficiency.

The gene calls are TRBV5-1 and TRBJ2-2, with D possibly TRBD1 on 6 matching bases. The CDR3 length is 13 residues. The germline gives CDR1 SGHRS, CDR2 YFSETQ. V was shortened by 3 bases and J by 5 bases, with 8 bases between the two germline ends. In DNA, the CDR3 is TGCGCCAGCAGCTCGCAGGGGACCGGGGAGCTGTTTTTT. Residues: CASSSQGTGELFF.

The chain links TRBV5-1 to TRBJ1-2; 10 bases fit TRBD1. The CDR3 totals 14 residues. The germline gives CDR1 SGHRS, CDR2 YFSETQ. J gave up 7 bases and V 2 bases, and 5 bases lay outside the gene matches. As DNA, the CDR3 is TGCGCCAGCAGCTTTCCCGGGACAGGGGCTGGCTACACCTTC. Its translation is CASSFPGTGAGYTF. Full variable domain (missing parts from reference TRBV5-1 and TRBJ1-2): KAGVTQTPRYLIKTRGQQVTLSCSPISGHRSVSWYQQTPGQGLQFLFEYFSETQRNKGNFPGRFSGRQFSNSRSEMNVSTLELGDSALYLCASSFPGTGAGYTFGSGTRLTVV.

The CDR3 reads CASSLRGGGGTQYF. The CDR3 bases are TGTGCCAGCAGTTTGAGGGGGGGTGGAGGGACCCAGTACTTC. J is TRBJ2-5 and V is TRBV28, with D tentatively TRBD2 (7 bases). Looked up from germline, CDR1 is MDHEN and CDR2 is SYDVKM. V dropped 3 bases and J dropped 7 bases, with 15 bases sitting between them. The CDR3 spans 14 residues.

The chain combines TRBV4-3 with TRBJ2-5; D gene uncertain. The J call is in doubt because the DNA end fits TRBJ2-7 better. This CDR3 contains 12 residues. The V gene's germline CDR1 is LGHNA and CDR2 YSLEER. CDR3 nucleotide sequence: TGCGCCAGCAGCCAACGATATGGCGAGCAGTACTTC. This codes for CASSQRYGEQYF.

The CDR3: CASSRQGSNQPQHF. CDR3 coding DNA: TGTGCCAGCAGCCGACAGGGGAGCAATCAGCCCCAGCATTTT. This rearrangement joins TRBV7-9 to TRBJ1-5; 8 bases are shared with TRBD1. V shed 5 bases and J 1 base; nucleotides not matched to a gene: 1. Germline-derived CDR1 and CDR2 are SEHNR and FQNEAQ (reference sequence). The CDR3 has 14 amino acids.

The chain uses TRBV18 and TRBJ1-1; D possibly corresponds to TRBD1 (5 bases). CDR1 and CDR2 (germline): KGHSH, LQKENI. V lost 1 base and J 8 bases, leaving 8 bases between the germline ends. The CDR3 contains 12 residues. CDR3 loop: CASSPLQGEAFF. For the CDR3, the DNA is TGTGCCAGCTCACCACTGCAGGGAGAAGCTTTCTTT.

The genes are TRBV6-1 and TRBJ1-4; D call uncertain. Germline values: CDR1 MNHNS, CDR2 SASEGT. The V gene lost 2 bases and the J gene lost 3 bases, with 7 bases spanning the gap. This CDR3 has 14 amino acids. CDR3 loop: CASSEHQANEKLFF. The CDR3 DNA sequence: TGTGCCAGCAGTGAACACCAAGCTAATGAAAAACTGTTTTTT.

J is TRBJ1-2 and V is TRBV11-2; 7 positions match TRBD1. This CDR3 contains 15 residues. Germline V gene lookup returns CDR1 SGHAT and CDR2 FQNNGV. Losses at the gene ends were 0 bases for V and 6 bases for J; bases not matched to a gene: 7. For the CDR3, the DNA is TGTGCCAGCAGCTTAGATCAAGACAGGGCTCATGGCTACACCTTC. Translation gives CASSLDQDRAHGYTF.

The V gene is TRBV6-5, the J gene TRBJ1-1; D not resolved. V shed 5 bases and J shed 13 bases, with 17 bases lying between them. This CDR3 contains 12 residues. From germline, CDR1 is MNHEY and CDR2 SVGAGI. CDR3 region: CASSITGVGDFF. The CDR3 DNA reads TGTGCCAGCAGTATCACCGGGGTAGGAGATTTCTTT.

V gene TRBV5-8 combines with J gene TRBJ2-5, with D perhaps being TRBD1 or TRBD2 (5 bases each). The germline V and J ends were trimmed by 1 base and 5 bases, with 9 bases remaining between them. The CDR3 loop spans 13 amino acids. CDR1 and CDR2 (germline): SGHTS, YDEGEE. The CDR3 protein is CASSLWGWETQYF. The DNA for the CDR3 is TGTGCCAGCAGCTTGTGGGGGTGGGAGACCCAGTACTTC.

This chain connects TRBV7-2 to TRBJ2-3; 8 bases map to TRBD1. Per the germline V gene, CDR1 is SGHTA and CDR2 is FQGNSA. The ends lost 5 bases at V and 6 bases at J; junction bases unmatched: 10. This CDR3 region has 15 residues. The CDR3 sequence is CASSPSSTGVDTQYF. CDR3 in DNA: TGTGCCAGCAGCCCTTCCTCGACAGGGGTGGATACGCAGTATTTT.

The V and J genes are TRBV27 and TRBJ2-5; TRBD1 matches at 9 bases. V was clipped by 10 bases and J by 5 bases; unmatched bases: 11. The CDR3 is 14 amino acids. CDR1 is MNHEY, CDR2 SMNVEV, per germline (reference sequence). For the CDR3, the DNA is TGTGCCACCGCAACCGGGACAGGGCGGGAGACCCAGTACTTC. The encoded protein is CATATGTGRETQYF.

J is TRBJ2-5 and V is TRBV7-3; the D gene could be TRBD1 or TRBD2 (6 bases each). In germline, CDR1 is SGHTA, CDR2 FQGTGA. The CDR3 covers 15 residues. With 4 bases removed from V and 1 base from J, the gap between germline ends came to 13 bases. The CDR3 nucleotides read TGTGCCAGCAGCTCAGGAGGGGGGCCCCAAGAGACCCAGTACTTC. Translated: CASSSGGGPQETQYF.

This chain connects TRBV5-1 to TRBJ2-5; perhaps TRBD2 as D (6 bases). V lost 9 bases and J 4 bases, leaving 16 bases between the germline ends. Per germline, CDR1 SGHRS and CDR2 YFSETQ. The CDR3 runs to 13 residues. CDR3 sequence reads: CATSHGGRETQYF. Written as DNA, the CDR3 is TGCGCCACGAGTCATGGGGGGAGAGAGACCCAGTACTTC.

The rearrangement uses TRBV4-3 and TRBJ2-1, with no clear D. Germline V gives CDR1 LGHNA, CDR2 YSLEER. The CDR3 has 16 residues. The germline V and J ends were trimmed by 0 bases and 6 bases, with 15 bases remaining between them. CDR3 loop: CASSQEPPHGSNEQFF. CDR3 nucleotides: TGCGCCAGCAGCCAAGAACCACCACATGGATCCAATGAGCAGTTCTTC.

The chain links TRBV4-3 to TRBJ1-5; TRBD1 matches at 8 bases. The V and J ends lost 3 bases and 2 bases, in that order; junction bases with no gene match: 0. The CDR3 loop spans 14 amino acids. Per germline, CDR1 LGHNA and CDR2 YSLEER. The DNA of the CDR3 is TGCGCCAGCAGCCAGGACAGGGGCAATCAGCCCCAGCATTTT. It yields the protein CASSQDRGNQPQHF.

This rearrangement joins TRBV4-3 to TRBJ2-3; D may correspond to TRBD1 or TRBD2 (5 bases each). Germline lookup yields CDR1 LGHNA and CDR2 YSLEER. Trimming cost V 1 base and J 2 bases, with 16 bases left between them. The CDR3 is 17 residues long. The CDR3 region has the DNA TGCGCCAGCAGCCAAGGTGGGGCCGGGAAGCCCACAGATACGCAGTATTTT. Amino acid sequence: CASSQGGAGKPTDTQYF.

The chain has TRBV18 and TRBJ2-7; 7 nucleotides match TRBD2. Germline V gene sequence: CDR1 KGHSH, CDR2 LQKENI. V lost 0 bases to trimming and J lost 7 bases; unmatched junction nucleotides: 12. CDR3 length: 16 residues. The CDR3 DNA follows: TGTGCCAGCTCACCACCGAGCCAGCGGGGCTCGGGGGAGCAGTACTTC. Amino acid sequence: CASSPPSQRGSGEQYF.

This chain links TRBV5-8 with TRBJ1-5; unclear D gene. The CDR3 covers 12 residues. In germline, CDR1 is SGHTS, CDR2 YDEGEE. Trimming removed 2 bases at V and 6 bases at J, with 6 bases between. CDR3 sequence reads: CASSFPGQPQHF. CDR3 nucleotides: TGTGCCAGCAGCTTTCCTGGTCAGCCCCAGCATTTT. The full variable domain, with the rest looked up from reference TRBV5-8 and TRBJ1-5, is EAGVTQSPTHLIKTRGQQATLRCSPISGHTSVYWYQQALGLGLQFLLWYDEGEERNRGNFPPRFSGRQFPNYSSELNVNALELEDSALYLCASSFPGQPQHFGDGTRLSIL.

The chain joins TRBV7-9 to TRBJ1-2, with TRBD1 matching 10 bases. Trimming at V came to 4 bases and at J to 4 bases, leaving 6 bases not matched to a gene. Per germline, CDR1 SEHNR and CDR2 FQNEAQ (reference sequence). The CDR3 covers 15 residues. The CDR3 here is CASSYRQGAGYGYTF. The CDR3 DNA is TGTGCCAGCAGCTATAGACAGGGGGCAGGCTATGGCTACACCTTC.

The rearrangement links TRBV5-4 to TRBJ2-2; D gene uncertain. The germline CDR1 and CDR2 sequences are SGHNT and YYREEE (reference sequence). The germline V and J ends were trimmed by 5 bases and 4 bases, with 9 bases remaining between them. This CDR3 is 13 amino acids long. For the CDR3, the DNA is TGTGCCAGCAGACTCTTTGGCACCGGGGAGCTGTTTTTT. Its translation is CASRLFGTGELFF. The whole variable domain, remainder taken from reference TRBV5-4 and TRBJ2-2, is ETGVTQSPTHLIKTRGQQVTLRCSSQSGHNTVSWYQQALGQGPQFIFQYYREEENGRGNFPPRFSGLQFPNYSSELNVNALELDDSALYLCASRLFGTGELFFGEGSRLTVL.

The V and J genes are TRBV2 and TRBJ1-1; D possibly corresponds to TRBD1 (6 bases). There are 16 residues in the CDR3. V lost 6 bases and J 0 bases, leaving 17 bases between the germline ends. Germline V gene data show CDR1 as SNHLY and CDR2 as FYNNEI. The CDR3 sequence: CASRFGGGRLNTEAFF. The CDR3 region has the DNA TGTGCCAGCAGGTTCGGAGGGGGTCGTTTGAACACTGAAGCTTTCTTT.

The CDR3 reads CASSVGQGPPGGYTF. CDR3 DNA sequence: TGTGCCAGCAGTGTGGGACAGGGGCCTCCTGGCGGCTACACCTTC. This sequence joins TRBV9 and TRBJ1-2, with TRBD1 identical over 10 bases. The CDR3 is 15 amino acids. Unmatched junction bases numbered 12, after V lost 5 bases and J lost 8 bases. Germline V CDR1 and CDR2: SGDLS, YYNGEE.

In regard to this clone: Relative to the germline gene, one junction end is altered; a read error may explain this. The CDR3 region is CASSPYSGSSYEQYF. The CDR3 DNA is TGCGCCAGCAGCCCTTATAGCGGGAGTTCCTACGAGCAGTACTTC. The chain has TRBV7-9 and TRBJ2-7, with 9 nucleotides matching TRBD2. Germline CDR1 is SEHNR and CDR2 is FQNEAQ (reference sequence). CDR3 length: 15 amino acids.

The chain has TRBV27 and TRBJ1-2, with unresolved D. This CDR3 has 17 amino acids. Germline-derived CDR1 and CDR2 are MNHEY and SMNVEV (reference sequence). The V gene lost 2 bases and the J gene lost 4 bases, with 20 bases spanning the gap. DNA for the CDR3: TGTGCCAGCAGTTTACGCGGTAGAGGAATCGAAGTCTATGGCTACACCTTC. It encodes CASSLRGRGIEVYGYTF.

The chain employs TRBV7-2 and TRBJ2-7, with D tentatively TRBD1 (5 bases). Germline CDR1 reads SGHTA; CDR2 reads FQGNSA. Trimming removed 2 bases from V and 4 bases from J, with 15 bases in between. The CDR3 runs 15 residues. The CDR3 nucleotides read TGTGCCAGCAGCTTATGGAGACAGTTTCGTTACGAGCAGTACTTC. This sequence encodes CASSLWRQFRYEQYF.

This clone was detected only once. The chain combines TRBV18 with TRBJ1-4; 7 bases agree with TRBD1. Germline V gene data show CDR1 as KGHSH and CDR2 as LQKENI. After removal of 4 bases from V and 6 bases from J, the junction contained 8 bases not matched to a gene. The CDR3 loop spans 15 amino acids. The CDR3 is CASSRETGSDEKLFF. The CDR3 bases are TGTGCCAGCTCACGAGAGACAGGGTCAGATGAAAAACTGTTTTTT.

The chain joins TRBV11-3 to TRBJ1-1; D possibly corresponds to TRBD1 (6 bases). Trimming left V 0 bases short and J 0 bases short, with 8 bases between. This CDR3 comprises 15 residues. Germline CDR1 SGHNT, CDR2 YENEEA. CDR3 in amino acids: CASSLEGAMNTEAFF. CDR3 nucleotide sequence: TGTGCCAGCAGCTTAGAGGGGGCGATGAACACTGAAGCTTTCTTT.

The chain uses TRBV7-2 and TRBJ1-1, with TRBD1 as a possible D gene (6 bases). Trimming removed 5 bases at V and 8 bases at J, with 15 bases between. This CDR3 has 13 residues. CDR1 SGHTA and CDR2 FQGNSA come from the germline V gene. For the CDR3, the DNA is TGTGCCAGCAGCCCCTCGGGACACCGAGAAGCTTTCTTT. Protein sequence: CASSPSGHREAFF.

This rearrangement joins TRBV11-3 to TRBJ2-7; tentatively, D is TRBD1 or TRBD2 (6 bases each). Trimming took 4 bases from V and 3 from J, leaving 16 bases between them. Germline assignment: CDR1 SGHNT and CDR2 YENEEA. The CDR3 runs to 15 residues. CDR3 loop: CASSSGPGASYEQYF. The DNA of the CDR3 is TGTGCCAGCAGCTCTGGCCCGGGGGCGAGCTACGAGCAGTACTTC.